The T cell receptor (beta chain) under discussion was sequenced for a study of cytomegalovirus exposure and HLA in healthy donors. The PCR used 60 Vbeta and 13 Jbeta primers. Generated by immunoSEQ multiplex PCR, the TCRdb table keeps only in-frame clones and is missing some. The sample includes some 180,000 clones, around 77% seen only once; the top ten take 2.5% to 3.5%. The CDR3 has 15 residues. Germline V gives CDR1 LGHNA, CDR2 YNFKEQ. J lost 3 bases, V lost 4 bases, and 6 bases had no gene match. The count of this clone is one. The chain recombines TRBV4-2 with TRBJ2-7, with 10 bases that match TRBD2. This TCR derives from a woman in her twenties or thirties in good health and CMV-seronegative. The specimen was PBMCs. Written as DNA, the CDR3 is TGTGCCAGCAGCCGAGGCTCTAGCGGGAGCTACGAGCAGTACTTC. Translated: CASSRGSSGSYEQYF.